Sequencing of this TCR beta chain was carried out in a study of T cell responses to AZD1222 COVID-19 vaccine. For this clone: Antigen: not known.

Germline CDR1 and CDR2: MGHRA and YSYEKL. The CDR3 extends over 17 amino acids. J gave up 1 base and V 3 bases, and 10 bases lay outside the gene matches. Findings of the study overall: Spike was spanned by vaccine-associated CD4 TCRs, which were dominant at 160-218 and 743-854. Seropositive AZD1222 recipients at baseline numbered only 5 to 7. Unmutated variant regions are reportedly the target of nearly half of TCRs that are spike-specific.

This table comes from immunoSEQ multiplex PCR, and its TCRdb copy is limited to in-frame clones, with some not included. This sample has more than 150,000 clones; over 75% occur once, and the top ten carry about 2%. The sequenced sample was peripheral blood, obtained on day 0 of AZD1222 vaccination. V is TRBV4-1 and J is TRBJ2-3, with 7 bases fitting TRBD1. The clonotype originates from an adult in good health. CDR3 nucleotide sequence: TGCGCCAGCAGCCACCGACCGACAGGGTTCGGCACAGATACGCAGTATTTT. This encodes CASSHRPTGFGTDTQYF.